The 4 T cell receptor beta chains given below trace back to one sample, sequenced in a study of blood T cell repertoires in COVID-19. Measured with immunoSEQ multiplex PCR; TCRdb has only the in-frame clones, and not every one. The table includes about 140,000 clones, about 79% detected once. The sequencing sample was made of peripheral blood. The receptors here all came from a woman aged 80 or over with active or convalescent COVID-19.

The chain joins TRBV18 to TRBJ2-7; no clear D gene. The length of the CDR3 is 13 residues. Between the trimmed V and J ends, which lost 0 bases and 3 bases, there was a span of 6 bases. The germline CDR1 and CDR2 sequences are KGHSH and LQKENI. This CDR3 reads CASSPPAGYEQYF. The CDR3 DNA sequence: TGTGCCAGCTCACCACCCGCCGGCTACGAGCAGTACTTC. Variable domain in full (rest from reference TRBV18 and TRBJ2-7): NAGVMQNPRHLVRRRGQEARLRCSPMKGHSHVYWYRQLPEEGLKFMVYLQKENIIDESGMPKERFSAEFPKEGPSILRIQQVVRGDSAAYFCASSPPAGYEQYFGPGTRLTVT.

This clone was detected ten times or more. The J gene is TRBJ1-1, the V gene TRBV29-1; 7 nucleotides match TRBD1. The CDR3 has 12 residues. Germline values: CDR1 SQVTM, CDR2 ANQGSEA. After removal of 7 bases from V and 5 bases from J, the junction contained 7 bases not matched to a gene. CDR3 sequence: CSARDSPTEAFF. For the CDR3, the DNA is TGCAGCGCCCGGGACAGTCCGACTGAAGCTTTCTTT.

The V gene is TRBV11-2, the J gene TRBJ1-6; D gene ambiguous. The CDR3 sequence is 16 residues long. The V gene lost 0 bases and the J gene lost 4 bases, with 10 bases spanning the gap. Germline-derived CDR1 and CDR2 are SGHAT and FQNNGV. DNA of the CDR3: TGTGCCAGCAGCTTAGATCGGCTACAGTATAATTCACCCCTCCACTTT. Translation: CASSLDRLQYNSPLHF. Full variable domain (rest looked up from reference TRBV11-2 and TRBJ1-6): EAGVAQSPRYKIIEKRQSVAFWCNPISGHATLYWYQQILGQGPKLLIQFQNNGVVDDSQLPKDRFSAERLKGVDSTLKIQPAKLEDSAVYLCASSLDRLQYNSPLHFGNGTRLTVT.

The V gene is TRBV18, the J gene TRBJ1-2, with D possibly being TRBD1 (5 bases). There are 14 residues in the CDR3. V gave up 1 base and J gave up 8 bases, with 14 bases separating them. The germline CDR1 and CDR2 sequences are KGHSH and LQKENI. CDR3 nucleotides: TGTGCCAGCTCACCACACGGGGGAGGTGACGGCTACACCTTC. Its translation is CASSPHGGGDGYTF.